Shown below are 10 T cell receptor beta chains from a single sample sequenced in a study of T cells in localized non-small cell lung cancer. Produced via immunoSEQ multiplex PCR; TCRdb's table is partial and in-frame only. The sample holds tens of thousands of clones, 92% seen once. Sequenced material: peripheral blood, taken before any cancer treatment. The receptors come from a female donor of 60 years or more with stage I lung adenocarcinoma.

V gene TRBV5-5 combines with J gene TRBJ1-5; D unresolved. Germline V gene sequence: CDR1 SGHKS, CDR2 YYEKEE (reference sequence). The CDR3 runs 16 residues. The germline V and J ends were trimmed by 3 bases and 0 bases, with 13 bases remaining between them. CDR3: CASSSSFDYSNQPQHF. DNA of the CDR3: TGTGCCAGCAGCTCCTCCTTTGATTATAGCAATCAGCCCCAGCATTTT.

J is TRBJ1-1 and V is TRBV6-1; D not resolved. Trimming took 6 bases from V and 6 from J, leaving 14 bases between them. Germline V lookup: CDR1 MNHNS, CDR2 SASEGT. The CDR3 sequence is 13 residues long. CDR3 region: CASREESWSEAFF. The CDR3 DNA is TGTGCCAGCAGGGAGGAGAGTTGGTCTGAAGCTTTCTTT.

This chain connects TRBV30 to TRBJ1-4, with D uncertain. Germline lookup yields CDR1 GTSNPN and CDR2 SVGIG (reference sequence). V lost 3 bases and J lost 0, with 11 bases in between. The CDR3 is 15 residues long. The CDR3 bases are TGTGCCTGGAGCCCCATCAGCCCAACTAATGAAAAACTGTTTTTT. This codes for CAWSPISPTNEKLFF.

In DNA form, the CDR3 reads TGTGCCAGCAGCGCGGAAGAGACCCAGTACTTC. Translated, it gives CASSAEETQYF. The chain uses TRBV9 and TRBJ2-5; no firm D call. CDR3 length equals 11 residues. The V end lost 3 bases, the J end lost 3 bases, and 3 bases lay between the germline ends. Germline V CDR1 and CDR2: SGDLS, YYNGEE.

The gene calls are TRBV18 and TRBJ2-2; no clear D. The V gene lost 10 bases and the J gene lost 1 base, with 13 bases spanning the gap. Germline V gene sequence: CDR1 KGHSH, CDR2 LQKENI. This CDR3 spans 14 amino acids. CDR3 DNA sequence: TGTGCCACCGTAGGAGAAGTGAACACCGGGGAGCTGTTTTTT. Translating gives CATVGEVNTGELFF. Supplemented by reference TRBV18 and TRBJ2-2, the full variable domain reads NAGVMQNPRHLVRRRGQEARLRCSPMKGHSHVYWYRQLPEEGLKFMVYLQKENIIDESGMPKERFSAEFPKEGPSILRIQQVVRGDSAAYFCATVGEVNTGELFFGEGSRLTVL.

The chain employs TRBV6-6 and TRBJ1-5, with 7 nucleotides matching TRBD1. After removal of 2 bases from V and 2 bases from J, the junction contained 6 bases not matched to a gene. This CDR3 spans 16 amino acids. Looked up from germline, CDR1 is MNHNY and CDR2 is SVGAGI (reference sequence). CDR3 amino acids: CASSYTSGQGNQPQHF. CDR3 coding DNA: TGTGCCAGCAGTTACACTTCTGGACAGGGCAATCAGCCCCAGCATTTT.

J is TRBJ2-7 and V is TRBV5-1; a weak D match, TRBD1 (5 bases). V was shortened by 3 bases and J by 2 bases, with 12 bases between the two germline ends. This CDR3 has 14 amino acids. Germline CDR1 reads SGHRS; CDR2 reads YFSETQ. The CDR3 reads CASSSGHPTYEQYF. Here the CDR3 DNA reads TGCGCCAGCAGCTCCGGACACCCGACCTACGAGCAGTACTTC.

V usage is TRBV5-6 and J usage is TRBJ2-7; 7 bases are a match to TRBD1. The V gene end was trimmed by 1 base and the J gene end by 0 bases; junction bases not matched to a gene: 1. This CDR3 spans 14 amino acids. Germline values: CDR1 SGHDT, CDR2 YYEEEE. CDR3: CASSLPGGSYEQYF. DNA of the CDR3: TGTGCCAGCAGCTTGCCAGGGGGCTCCTACGAGCAGTACTTC. The whole variable domain, remainder taken from reference TRBV5-6 and TRBJ2-7, is DAGVTQSPTHLIKTRGQQVTLRCSPKSGHDTVSWYQQALGQGPQFIFQYYEEEERQRGNFPDRFSGHQFPNYSSELNVNALLLGDSALYLCASSLPGGSYEQYFGPGTRLTVT.

The CDR3 DNA follows: TGTGCCAGCAGCTTAGGGACAACACTCACCGGGGAGCTGTTTTTT. Residues: CASSLGTTLTGELFF. The chain has TRBV11-2 and TRBJ2-2; D is perhaps TRBD1 (5 bases). Germline CDR1 is SGHAT and CDR2 is FQNNGV. Trimming took off 1 base at V and 4 bases at J, with 10 bases between the two ends. The CDR3 length is 15 residues.

The rearrangement joins TRBV4-1 to TRBJ1-3; TRBD1 is a possible D gene (5 bases). Germline V gives CDR1 MGHRA, CDR2 YSYEKL. The V gene lost 1 base and the J gene lost 4 bases, with 23 bases spanning the gap. The CDR3 totals 19 residues. CDR3 region: CASSQGGGRSGRRGNTIYF. Here the CDR3 DNA reads TGCGCCAGCAGCCAAGGGGGCGGGCGGAGCGGAAGGAGGGGAAACACCATATATTTT.